These 32 T cell receptor beta chains share one sample of origin, sequenced in a study of T-cell memory formation after mild COVID-19. TCRdb redid the calling of the 5' RACE reads with MiXCR, one entry per CDR3 protein. Seen here are about 250,000 distinct CDR3 sequences, approximately 15% observed once, and the top ten hold around 2.2%. Sequences were obtained from PBMCs or a T cell subset sorted from them (not recorded which). The source of these receptors is an adult woman who had mild COVID-19 (a few samples of this study predate the infection). Cell type and time point are not known.

The genes are TRBV20-1 and TRBJ2-5, with 10 bases matching TRBD2. CDR3 length: 15 amino acids. Germline CDR1 is DFQATT and CDR2 is SNEGSKA (reference sequence). V dropped 1 base and J dropped 5; count of bases not matched to a gene: 7. CDR3 nucleotides: TGCAGTGCTAGAGCACTAGCGGGGCGGGGGGAGACCCAGTACTTC. Protein sequence: CSARALAGRGETQYF.

This chain connects TRBV24-1 to TRBJ2-1; 9 nucleotides match TRBD1. The CDR3 covers 15 residues. J was trimmed by 7 bases and V by 4 bases; bases with no gene match: 7. CDR1 is KGHDR and CDR2 is SFDVKD in the germline V gene. CDR3 nucleotide sequence: TGTGCCACCAGTGACTCGGGACAGGGAGGGAATGAGCAGTTCTTC. Translating gives CATSDSGQGGNEQFF.

This chain joins TRBV18 and TRBJ2-7; D may be TRBD1 (5 bases). The V and J ends lost 2 bases and 2 bases respectively, with 7 bases between them. CDR3 length equals 13 residues. Germline-derived CDR1 and CDR2 are KGHSH and LQKENI. Here the CDR3 reads CASSPAGPYEQYV. Here the CDR3 DNA reads TGTGCCAGCTCACCAGCAGGGCCCTACGAGCAGTACGTC.

The V call is TRBV6-5, the J call TRBJ2-6, with 11 bases fitting TRBD1. The length of the CDR3 is 18 residues. With V trimmed by 2 bases and J by 1 base, 4 bases remained unmatched. In germline, CDR1 is MNHEY, CDR2 SVGAGI. The CDR3 region is CASSYGTGGFSGANVLTF. The CDR3 coding sequence is TGTGCCAGCAGTTACGGGACAGGGGGATTTTCTGGGGCCAACGTCCTGACTTTC.

This clonotype was picked up many times. The rearrangement uses TRBV5-1 and TRBJ2-7; 8 bases match TRBD1. The CDR3 has 14 amino acids. Germline V lookup: CDR1 SGHRS, CDR2 YFSETQ. V gave up 3 bases and J gave up 3 bases; unmatched junction bases: 5. This CDR3 is CASSSDRDGYEQYF. In DNA, the CDR3 is TGCGCCAGCAGCTCGGACAGGGACGGCTACGAGCAGTACTTC.

This chain links TRBV24-1 with TRBJ2-3; TRBD1 matches at 10 bases. The trim removed 0 bases at V and 3 bases at J, leaving 5 bases unmatched. From germline, CDR1 is KGHDR and CDR2 SFDVKD. The CDR3 extends over 17 amino acids. The CDR3 DNA reads TGTGCCACCAGTGATTTGGGTGACAGGGGGCGGACAGATACGCAGTATTTT. Its protein is CATSDLGDRGRTDTQYF.

There are many counts of this clonotype. V usage is TRBV7-6 and J usage is TRBJ2-7, with 7 positions matching TRBD1. Germline CDR1 SGHVS, CDR2 FNYEAQ. The V gene end was trimmed by 1 base and the J gene end by 0 bases; junction bases not matched to a gene: 6. This CDR3 spans 16 amino acids. Written as DNA, the CDR3 is TGTGCCAGCAGCTTAGGGCAGGGGGATTCCTCCTACGAGCAGTACTTC. Its protein is CASSLGQGDSSYEQYF.

This clonotype has just a few counts. The chain is built from TRBV7-9 and TRBJ1-2, with 9 bases lining up with TRBD1. The trim removed 5 bases at V and 7 bases at J, leaving 5 bases unmatched. Per the germline V gene, CDR1 is SEHNR and CDR2 is FQNEAQ (reference sequence). The CDR3 loop spans 13 amino acids. As DNA, the CDR3 is TGTGCCAGCAGCGAGACAGGGGGGTCTGGCTACACCTTC. Encoded protein: CASSETGGSGYTF.

The CDR3, as DNA: TGTGCCAGCGGCAAAAGTAACACTGAAGCTTTCTTT. It translates to CASGKSNTEAFF. The chain links TRBV7-2 to TRBJ1-1, with D unresolved. This CDR3 has 12 amino acids. Trimming removed 8 bases at V and 2 bases at J, with 9 bases between. Germline V CDR1 and CDR2: SGHTA, FQGNSA.

This rearrangement joins TRBV18 to TRBJ1-2, with D tentatively TRBD1 (5 bases). With 2 bases removed from V and 14 bases from J, the gap between germline ends came to 15 bases. The germline CDR1 and CDR2 sequences are KGHSH and LQKENI. The CDR3 length is 12 residues. CDR3 sequence reads: CASSPKGPSRTF. CDR3 nucleotide sequence: TGTGCCAGCTCACCAAAGGGACCGTCGCGGACCTTC.

This rearrangement joins TRBV12-3 or TRBV12-4 to TRBJ2-7, with D possibly TRBD2 on 5 matching bases. Trimming removed 6 bases at V and 6 bases at J, with 12 bases between. The CDR3 totals 12 residues. The CDR3 reads CASRPTSGEQYF. The CDR3 DNA reads TGTGCCAGCAGGCCCACTAGTGGCGAGCAGTACTTC.

The chain joins TRBV5-1 to TRBJ1-1; possible D gene TRBD1, 6 bases. The length of the CDR3 is 17 residues. The germline V and J ends were trimmed by 0 bases and 3 bases, with 18 bases remaining between them. Germline V gene sequence: CDR1 SGHRS, CDR2 YFSETQ. The CDR3 DNA reads as TGCGCCAGCAGCTTGGCCCTTTTGACAGGCCGGCACACTGAAGCTTTCTTT. Translation gives CASSLALLTGRHTEAFF.

This clonotype was seen a few times. V is TRBV25-1 and J is TRBJ1-6; D is perhaps TRBD1 (5 bases). Per germline, CDR1 MGHDK and CDR2 SYGVNS. The CDR3 spans 13 residues. V was shortened by 3 bases and J by 13 bases, with 13 bases between the two germline ends. The CDR3 protein is CASSDPYRSPLHF. CDR3 coding DNA: TGTGCCAGCAGTGACCCTTACAGGAGCCCCCTCCACTTT.

This clonotype was seen at least ten times. The chain is built from TRBV7-7 and TRBJ1-1, with unresolved D. The ends were cut back, 3 bases at V and 1 base at J, with 9 bases in the middle. Germline-derived CDR1 and CDR2 are SSHAT and FNYEAQ (reference sequence). CDR3 length: 14 amino acids. The CDR3 nucleotides read TGTGCCAGCAGCTTTAGGTTGAGGAACACTGAAGCTTTCTTT. As protein: CASSFRLRNTEAFF.

A few counts support this clonotype. The CDR3 DNA sequence: TGTGCCAGCTTTGACAGGGATCAGCCCCAGCATTTT. Its translation: CASFDRDQPQHF. The chain links TRBV6-5 to TRBJ1-5; 7 bases match TRBD1. From germline, CDR1 is MNHEY and CDR2 SVGAGI. This CDR3 has 12 amino acids. Unmatched junction bases numbered 3, after V lost 8 bases and J lost 5 bases.

This clonotype has more than one count but fewer than ten. This chain joins TRBV5-1 and TRBJ2-5; possibly TRBD1 for D (5 bases). Trimming removed 6 bases from V and 2 bases from J, with 17 bases in between. CDR3 length: 15 amino acids. The germline CDR1 and CDR2 sequences are SGHRS and YFSETQ. The DNA for the CDR3 is TGCGCCAGCACCCAGGGTGGCCCCTCTCAAGAGACCCAGTACTTC. It specifies CASTQGGPSQETQYF.

The CDR3, as DNA: TGCAGTGCTGCCACTGGACTAGCGGGGGGTCCGGATACGCAGTATTTT. Translation: CSAATGLAGGPDTQYF. The chain carries TRBV20-1 and TRBJ2-3, with TRBD2 identical over 14 bases. The CDR3 contains 16 residues. Per germline, CDR1 DFQATT and CDR2 SNEGSKA (reference sequence). V trimming: 5 bases; J trimming: 6 bases; junction bases outside the gene matches: 10.

The chain links TRBV20-1 to TRBJ2-1, with 8 bases lining up with TRBD2. The length of the CDR3 is 13 residues. The germline CDR1 and CDR2 sequences are DFQATT and SNEGSKA (reference sequence). J gave up 8 bases and V 6 bases, and 9 bases lay outside the gene matches. This CDR3 reads CSAAGGPYDEQFF. Written as DNA, the CDR3 is TGCAGTGCCGCGGGAGGCCCATACGATGAGCAGTTCTTC.

This clonotype appeared many times. The rearrangement links TRBV12-3 or TRBV12-4 to TRBJ2-1, with D perhaps matching TRBD1 (6 bases). This CDR3 comprises 13 residues. The germline V and J ends were trimmed by 6 bases and 10 bases, with 16 bases remaining between them. DNA of the CDR3: TGTGCCAGCAGCCTGGCCCGGGACACCGAGCAGTTCTTC. It codes for CASSLARDTEQFF.

A few counts support this clonotype. This chain connects TRBV11-2 to TRBJ2-5; D is perhaps TRBD1 or TRBD2 (5 bases each). CDR3 length equals 13 residues. Trimming stripped 5 bases from V and 4 bases from J, with 11 bases between. Germline values: CDR1 SGHAT, CDR2 FQNNGV. DNA of the CDR3: TGTGCCAGCAGCAAGGGGACGAGAGAGACCCAGTACTTC. Amino acid sequence: CASSKGTRETQYF.

A few counts support this clonotype. The rearrangement uses TRBV7-2 and TRBJ2-3; the D gene is possibly TRBD2 (5 bases). Germline V gives CDR1 SGHTA, CDR2 FQGNSA. V shed 4 bases and J shed 6 bases, with 14 bases lying between them. This CDR3 is built from 14 residues. CDR3 loop: CASSSSGFRDTQYF. CDR3 DNA: TGTGCCAGCAGCTCCTCGGGATTCAGGGATACGCAGTATTTT.

V usage is TRBV3-1 and J usage is TRBJ1-2; D gene uncertain. Trimming took 1 base from V and 4 from J, leaving 7 bases between them. Per the germline V gene, CDR1 is LGHDT and CDR2 is YNNKEL (reference sequence). The CDR3 contains 13 residues. As DNA, the CDR3 is TGTGCCAGCAGCCAAGCCGGGGTCTATGGCTACACCTTC. Amino acids: CASSQAGVYGYTF.

The chain is built from TRBV12-3 or TRBV12-4 and TRBJ1-2, with a tentative D call TRBD1 (6 bases). V lost 0 bases and J lost 4, with 12 bases in between. The CDR3 covers 15 residues. CDR3 DNA sequence: TGTGCCAGCAGTTTAGCCGGGAGGGGGACCTATGGCTACACCTTC. Its translation: CASSLAGRGTYGYTF.

This chain connects TRBV20-1 to TRBJ1-2, with 7 nucleotides matching TRBD1. Looked up from germline, CDR1 is DFQATT and CDR2 is SNEGSKA (reference sequence). This CDR3 contains 14 residues. J gave up 4 bases and V 0 bases, and 5 bases lay outside the gene matches. In DNA form, the CDR3 reads TGCAGTGCTAGAGATAGACAGGGAAGCTATGGCTACACCTTC. Protein sequence: CSARDRQGSYGYTF.

This clonotype occurred a few times. The chain links TRBV6-1 to TRBJ1-6; D ambiguous. This CDR3 has 15 residues. Trimming took off 9 bases at V and 7 bases at J, with 19 bases between the two ends. Germline V gene lookup returns CDR1 MNHNS and CDR2 SASEGT. CDR3 region: CASSRDSGRNSPLHF. In nucleotides, the CDR3 is TGTGCCAGTTCCCGGGATTCGGGCCGCAATTCACCCCTCCACTTT.

This clonotype has a handful of counts. The chain links TRBV18 to TRBJ2-5; D tentatively fits TRBD1 or TRBD2 (5 bases each). Trimming pared 0 bases from V and 2 bases from J, leaving 13 bases between. Germline CDR1 reads KGHSH; CDR2 reads LQKENI. This CDR3 region has 16 residues. The DNA of the CDR3 is TGTGCCAGCTCACCACCGAGGGGCAGGGAGCAAGAGACCCAGTACTTC. This sequence encodes CASSPPRGREQETQYF. The whole variable domain, remainder taken from reference TRBV18 and TRBJ2-5, is NAGVMQNPRHLVRRRGQEARLRCSPMKGHSHVYWYRQLPEEGLKFMVYLQKENIIDESGMPKERFSAEFPKEGPSILRIQQVVRGDSAAYFCASSPPRGREQETQYFGPGTRLLVL.

The CDR3 reads CSARPDYNEQFF. The CDR3 DNA reads TGCAGTGCTCGACCAGATTACAATGAGCAGTTCTTC. The genes are TRBV20-1 and TRBJ2-1; D gene uncertain. Germline CDR1 reads DFQATT; CDR2 reads SNEGSKA (reference sequence). V was trimmed by 5 bases and J by 4 bases, leaving 9 bases between them. This CDR3 contains 12 residues.

The sample holds a few counts of this clonotype. V and J are TRBV12-3 or TRBV12-4 and TRBJ2-7, with 9 bases aligning to TRBD1. V trimming: 3 bases; J trimming: 2 bases; junction bases outside the gene matches: 5. This CDR3 has 15 amino acids. The CDR3 sequence: CASSLVGTGTYEQYF. The CDR3 coding sequence is TGTGCCAGCAGTTTGGTTGGGACAGGGACCTACGAGCAGTACTTC.

This clonotype was found many times. CDR3 sequence: CASSPSTSTDTQYF. CDR3 DNA: TGTGCCAGCAGCCCTTCCACTAGCACAGATACGCAGTATTTT. The rearrangement joins TRBV7-6 to TRBJ2-3; D is unresolved. Germline CDR1 and CDR2: SGHVS and FNYEAQ. The CDR3 has 14 amino acids. Trimming pared 5 bases from V and 0 bases from J, leaving 9 bases between.

This clonotype was seen only a few times. V usage is TRBV9 and J usage is TRBJ1-2; D not resolved. V shed 7 bases and J shed 9 bases, with 10 bases lying between them. The CDR3 totals 10 residues. The germline V gene has CDR1 SGDLS and CDR2 YYNGEE. The CDR3 nucleotides are TGTGCCAGCGAAGACGTATGCTACACCTTC. Translated, it gives CASEDVCYTF.

This clonotype was seen many times. V usage is TRBV5-1 and J usage is TRBJ2-7; TRBD1 matches 8 bases. The CDR3 sequence is 14 residues long. V was pared by 3 bases and J by 3 bases, with 5 bases of the junction left unmatched. CDR1 SGHRS and CDR2 YFSETQ come from the germline V gene. The DNA for the CDR3 is TGCGCCAGCAGCTCCGGACAGGGTCTCTACGAGCAGTACTTC. Its protein is CASSSGQGLYEQYF.

The rearrangement uses TRBV12-3 or TRBV12-4 and TRBJ1-1; 7 bases are shared with TRBD1. This CDR3 contains 14 residues. V lost 5 bases and J lost 6; bases outside the gene matches: 9. The CDR3 protein is CASSPTTGRSEAFF. Here the CDR3 DNA reads TGTGCCAGCAGTCCGACGACAGGGAGGTCTGAAGCTTTCTTT.